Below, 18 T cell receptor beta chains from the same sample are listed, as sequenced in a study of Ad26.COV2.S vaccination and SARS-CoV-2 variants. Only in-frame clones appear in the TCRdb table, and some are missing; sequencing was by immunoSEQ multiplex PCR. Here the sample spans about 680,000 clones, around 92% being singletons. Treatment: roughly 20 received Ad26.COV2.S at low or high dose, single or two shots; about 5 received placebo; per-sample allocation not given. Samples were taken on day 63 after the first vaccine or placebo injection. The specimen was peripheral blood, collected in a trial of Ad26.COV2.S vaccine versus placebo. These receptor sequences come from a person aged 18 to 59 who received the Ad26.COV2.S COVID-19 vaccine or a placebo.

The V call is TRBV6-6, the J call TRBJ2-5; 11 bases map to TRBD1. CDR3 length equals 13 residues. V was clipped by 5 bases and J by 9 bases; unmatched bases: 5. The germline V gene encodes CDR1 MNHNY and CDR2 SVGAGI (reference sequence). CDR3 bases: TGTGCCAGCAGTGCGGGACAGGGGGTGGCCCAGTACTTC. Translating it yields CASSAGQGVAQYF.

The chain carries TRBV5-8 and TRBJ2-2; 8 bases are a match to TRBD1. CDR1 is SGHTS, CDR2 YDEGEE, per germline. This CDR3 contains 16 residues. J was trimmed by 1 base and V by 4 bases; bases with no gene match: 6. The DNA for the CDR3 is TGTGCCAGCAGCCCCGGAGGGACAGGGAACACCGGGGAGCTGTTTTTT. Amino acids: CASSPGGTGNTGELFF.

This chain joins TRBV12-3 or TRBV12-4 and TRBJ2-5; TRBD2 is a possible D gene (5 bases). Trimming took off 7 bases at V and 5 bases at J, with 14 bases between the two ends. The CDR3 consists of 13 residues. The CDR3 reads CASTFRGRETQYF. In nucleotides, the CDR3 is TGTGCCAGCACGTTTCGGGGTCGGGAGACCCAGTACTTC.

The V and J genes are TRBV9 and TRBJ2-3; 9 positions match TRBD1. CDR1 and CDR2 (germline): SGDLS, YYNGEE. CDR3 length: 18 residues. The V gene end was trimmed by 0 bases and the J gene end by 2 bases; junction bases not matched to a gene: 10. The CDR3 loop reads CASSVAPPGQGPTDTQYF. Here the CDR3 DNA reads TGTGCCAGCAGCGTAGCACCCCCGGGACAGGGACCCACAGATACGCAGTATTTT.

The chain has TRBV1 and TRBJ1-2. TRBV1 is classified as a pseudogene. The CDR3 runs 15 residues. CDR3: CTSSQDSSSCYGYTF. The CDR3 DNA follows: TGCACCAGCAGCCAAGATAGCAGCAGCTGCTATGGCTACACCTTC.

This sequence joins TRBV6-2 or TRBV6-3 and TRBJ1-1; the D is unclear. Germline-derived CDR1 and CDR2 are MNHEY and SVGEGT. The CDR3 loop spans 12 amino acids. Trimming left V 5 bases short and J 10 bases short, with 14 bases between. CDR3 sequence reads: CASSDPLYGAFF. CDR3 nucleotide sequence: TGTGCCAGCAGTGACCCCCTATATGGAGCTTTCTTT.

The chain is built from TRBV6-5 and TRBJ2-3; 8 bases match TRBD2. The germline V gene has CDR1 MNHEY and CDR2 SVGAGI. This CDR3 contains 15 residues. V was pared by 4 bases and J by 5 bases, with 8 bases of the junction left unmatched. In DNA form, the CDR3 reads TGTGCCAGCAGTTTTAGGCGGGAGGTACAAGATACGCAGTATTTT. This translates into CASSFRREVQDTQYF.

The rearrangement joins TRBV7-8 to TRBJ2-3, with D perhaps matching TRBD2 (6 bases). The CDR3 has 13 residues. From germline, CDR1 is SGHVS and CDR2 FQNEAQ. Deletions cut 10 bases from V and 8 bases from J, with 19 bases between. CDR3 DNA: TGTGCCACCAATGCGGGGTCCGAAGTTACGCAGTATTTT. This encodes CATNAGSEVTQYF.

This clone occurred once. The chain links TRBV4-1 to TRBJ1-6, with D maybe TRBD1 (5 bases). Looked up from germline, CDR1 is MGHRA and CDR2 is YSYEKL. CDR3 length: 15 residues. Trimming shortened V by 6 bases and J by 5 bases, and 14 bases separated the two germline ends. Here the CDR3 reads CASSQFRGDNSPLHF. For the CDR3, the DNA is TGCGCCAGCAGTCAGTTCCGGGGCGATAATTCACCCCTCCACTTT.

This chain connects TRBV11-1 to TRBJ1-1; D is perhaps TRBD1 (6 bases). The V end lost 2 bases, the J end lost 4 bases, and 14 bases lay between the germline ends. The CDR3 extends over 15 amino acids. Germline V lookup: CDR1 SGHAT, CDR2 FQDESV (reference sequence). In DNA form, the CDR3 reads TGTGCCAGCAGCTTAATTGTGGGGGCGATCACTGAAGCTTTCTTT. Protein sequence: CASSLIVGAITEAFF.

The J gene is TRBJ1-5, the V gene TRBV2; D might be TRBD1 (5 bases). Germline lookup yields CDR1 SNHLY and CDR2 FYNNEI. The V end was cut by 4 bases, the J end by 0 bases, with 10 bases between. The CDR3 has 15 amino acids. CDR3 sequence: CASSGGTDSNQPQHF. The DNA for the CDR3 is TGTGCCAGCAGTGGCGGGACGGATAGCAATCAGCCCCAGCATTTT. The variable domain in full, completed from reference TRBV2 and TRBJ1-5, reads EPEVTQTPSHQVTQMGQEVILRCVPISNHLYFYWYRQILGQKVEFLVSFYNNEISEKSEIFDDQFSVERPDGSNFTLKIRSTKLEDSAMYFCASSGGTDSNQPQHFGDGTRLSIL.

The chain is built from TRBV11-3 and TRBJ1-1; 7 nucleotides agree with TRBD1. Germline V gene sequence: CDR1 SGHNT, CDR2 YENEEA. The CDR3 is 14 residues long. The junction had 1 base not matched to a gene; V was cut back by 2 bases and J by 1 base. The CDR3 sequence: CASSLRGPNTEAFF. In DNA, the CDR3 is TGTGCCAGCAGCTTAAGGGGGCCGAACACTGAAGCTTTCTTT. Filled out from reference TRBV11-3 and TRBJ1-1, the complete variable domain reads EAGVVQSPRYKIIEKKQPVAFWCNPISGHNTLYWYLQNLGQGPELLIRYENEEAVDDSQLPKDRFSAERLKGVDSTLKIQPAELGDSAVYLCASSLRGPNTEAFFGQGTRLTVV.

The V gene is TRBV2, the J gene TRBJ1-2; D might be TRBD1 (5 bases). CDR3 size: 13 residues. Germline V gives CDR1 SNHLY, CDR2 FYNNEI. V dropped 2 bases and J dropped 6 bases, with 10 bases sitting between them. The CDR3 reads CASSESVGDGYTF. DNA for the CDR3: TGTGCCAGCAGTGAATCCGTGGGGGATGGCTACACCTTC.

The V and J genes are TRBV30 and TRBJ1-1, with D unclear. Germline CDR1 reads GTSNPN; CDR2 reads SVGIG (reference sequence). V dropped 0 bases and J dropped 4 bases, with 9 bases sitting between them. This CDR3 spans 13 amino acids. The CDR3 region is CAWSVHGGTEAFF. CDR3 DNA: TGTGCCTGGAGTGTACACGGCGGCACTGAAGCTTTCTTT.

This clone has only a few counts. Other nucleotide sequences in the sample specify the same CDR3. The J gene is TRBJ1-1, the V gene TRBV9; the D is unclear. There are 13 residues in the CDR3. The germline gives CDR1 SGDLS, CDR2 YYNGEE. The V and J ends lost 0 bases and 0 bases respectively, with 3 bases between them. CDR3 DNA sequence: TGTGCCAGCAGCGTAGGGATGAACACTGAAGCTTTCTTT. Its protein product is CASSVGMNTEAFF.

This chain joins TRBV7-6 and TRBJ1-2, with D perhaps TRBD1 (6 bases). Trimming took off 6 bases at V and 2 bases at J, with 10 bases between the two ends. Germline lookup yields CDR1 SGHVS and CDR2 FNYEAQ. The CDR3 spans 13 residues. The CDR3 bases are TGTGCCAGCAGTAAGACAGGAAACTATGGCTACACCTTC. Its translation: CASSKTGNYGYTF.

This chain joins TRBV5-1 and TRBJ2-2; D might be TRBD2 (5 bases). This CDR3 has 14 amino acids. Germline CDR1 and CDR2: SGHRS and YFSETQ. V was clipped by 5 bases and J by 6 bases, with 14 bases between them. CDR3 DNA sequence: TGCGCCAGCAGGGAGTGGCTAGCCGCCGGGGAGCTGTTTTTT. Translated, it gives CASREWLAAGELFF.

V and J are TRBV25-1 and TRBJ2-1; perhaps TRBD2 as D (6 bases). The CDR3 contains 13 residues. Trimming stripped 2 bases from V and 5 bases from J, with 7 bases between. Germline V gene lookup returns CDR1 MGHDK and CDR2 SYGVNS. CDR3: CASSEKRDNEQFF. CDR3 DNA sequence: TGTGCCAGCAGTGAAAAGCGGGACAATGAGCAGTTCTTC.